This record looks at one T cell receptor (beta chain) sequence and its context. Repertoires were generated with immunoSEQ multiplex PCR, while TCRdb's copy carries only in-frame clones and drops some. The table includes 45,000 to 60,000 clones, more than 80% detected once. This CDR3 region has 14 residues. V lost 5 bases and J lost 6, with 13 bases in between. Per the germline V gene, CDR1 is SGHAT and CDR2 is FQNNGV. The data were obtained in a study of T cell responses to AZD1222 COVID-19 vaccine. This receptor was obtained from an adult in good health. The sample was peripheral blood, taken on day 0 of AZD1222 vaccination. This chain uses TRBV11-2 with TRBJ2-2; TRBD1 is a possible D gene (6 bases). This CDR3 is CASSRLGQSGELFF. The CDR3 nucleotides are TGTGCCAGCAGCCGACTCGGACAGTCCGGGGAGCTGTTTTTT.